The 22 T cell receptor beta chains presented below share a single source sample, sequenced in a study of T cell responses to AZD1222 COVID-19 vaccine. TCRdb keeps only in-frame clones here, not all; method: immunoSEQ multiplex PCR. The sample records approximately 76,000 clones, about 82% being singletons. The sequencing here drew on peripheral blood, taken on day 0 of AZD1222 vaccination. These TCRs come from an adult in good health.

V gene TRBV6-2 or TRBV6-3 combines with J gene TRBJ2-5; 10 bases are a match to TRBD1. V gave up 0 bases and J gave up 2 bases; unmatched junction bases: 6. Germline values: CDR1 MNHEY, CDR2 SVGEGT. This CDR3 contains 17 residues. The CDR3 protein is CASSYSWTGGSQETQYF. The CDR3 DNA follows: TGTGCCAGCAGTTACTCTTGGACAGGGGGTTCGCAAGAGACCCAGTACTTC.

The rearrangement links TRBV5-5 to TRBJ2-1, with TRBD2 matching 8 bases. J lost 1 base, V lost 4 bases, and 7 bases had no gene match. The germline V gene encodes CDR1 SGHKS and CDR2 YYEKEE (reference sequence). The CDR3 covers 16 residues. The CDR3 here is CASSPNERGSYNEQFF. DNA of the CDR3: TGTGCCAGCAGCCCAAACGAGCGGGGGTCCTACAATGAGCAGTTCTTC.

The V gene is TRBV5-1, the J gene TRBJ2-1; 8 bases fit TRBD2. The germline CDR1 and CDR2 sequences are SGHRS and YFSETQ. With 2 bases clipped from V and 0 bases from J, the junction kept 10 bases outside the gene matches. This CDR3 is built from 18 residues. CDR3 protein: CASSFPERLASSYNEQFF. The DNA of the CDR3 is TGCGCCAGCAGCTTTCCCGAGAGACTAGCGAGCTCCTACAATGAGCAGTTCTTC.

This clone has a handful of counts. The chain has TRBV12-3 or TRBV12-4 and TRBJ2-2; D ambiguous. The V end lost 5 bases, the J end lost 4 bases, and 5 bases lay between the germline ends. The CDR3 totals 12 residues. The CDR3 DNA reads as TGTGCCAGCAGTAGCCGCACCGGGGAGCTGTTTTTT. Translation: CASSSRTGELFF.

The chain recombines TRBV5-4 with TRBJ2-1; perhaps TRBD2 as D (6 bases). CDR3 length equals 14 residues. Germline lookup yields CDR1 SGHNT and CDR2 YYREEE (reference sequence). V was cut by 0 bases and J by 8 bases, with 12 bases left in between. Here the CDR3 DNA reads TGTGCCAGCAGCTTGGGGGGGGTACATCATGAGCAGTTCTTC. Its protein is CASSLGGVHHEQFF.

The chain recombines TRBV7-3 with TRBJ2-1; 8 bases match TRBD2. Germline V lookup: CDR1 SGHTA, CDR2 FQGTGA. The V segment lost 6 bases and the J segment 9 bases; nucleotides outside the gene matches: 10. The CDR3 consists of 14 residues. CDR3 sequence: CASSSNRGGGEQFF. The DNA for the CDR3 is TGTGCCAGCAGTTCCAATCGGGGGGGTGGTGAGCAGTTCTTC.

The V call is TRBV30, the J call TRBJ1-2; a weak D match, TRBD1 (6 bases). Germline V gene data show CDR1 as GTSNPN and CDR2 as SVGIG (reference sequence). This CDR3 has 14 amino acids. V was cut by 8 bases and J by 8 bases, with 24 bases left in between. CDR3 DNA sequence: TGTGCCGGTAAAATCCTCCTAACAGGGTACGGCTACACCTTC. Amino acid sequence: CAGKILLTGYGYTF.

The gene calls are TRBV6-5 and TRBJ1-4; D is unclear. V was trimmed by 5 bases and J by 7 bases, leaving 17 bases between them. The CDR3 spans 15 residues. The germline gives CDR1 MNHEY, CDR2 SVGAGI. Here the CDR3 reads CASSPGFGEFEKLFF. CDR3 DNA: TGTGCCAGCAGTCCCGGCTTCGGGGAGTTTGAAAAACTGTTTTTT.

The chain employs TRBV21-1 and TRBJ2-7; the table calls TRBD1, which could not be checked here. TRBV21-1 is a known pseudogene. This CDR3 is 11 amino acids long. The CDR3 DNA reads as TGTGCCAGCAGCATCCAGGGGGAGCAGTACTTC. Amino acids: CASSIQGEQYF.

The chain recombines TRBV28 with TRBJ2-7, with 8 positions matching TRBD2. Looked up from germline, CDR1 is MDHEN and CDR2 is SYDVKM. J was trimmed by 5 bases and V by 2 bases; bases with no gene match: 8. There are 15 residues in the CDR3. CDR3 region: CASSLTAGGWNEQYF. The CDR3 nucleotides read TGTGCCAGCAGTTTAACGGCGGGAGGATGGAACGAGCAGTACTTC. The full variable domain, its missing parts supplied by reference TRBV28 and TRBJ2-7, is DVKVTQSSRYLVKRTGEKVFLECVQDMDHENMFWYRQDPGLGLRLIYFSYDVKMKEKGDIPEGYSVSREKKERFSLILESASTNQTSMYLCASSLTAGGWNEQYFGPGTRLTVT.

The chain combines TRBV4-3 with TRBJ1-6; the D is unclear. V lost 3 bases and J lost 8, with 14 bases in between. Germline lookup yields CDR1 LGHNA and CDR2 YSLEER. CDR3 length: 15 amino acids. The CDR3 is CASSHGARWDSPLHF. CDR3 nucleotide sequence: TGCGCCAGCAGCCACGGCGCCCGATGGGATTCACCCCTCCACTTT.

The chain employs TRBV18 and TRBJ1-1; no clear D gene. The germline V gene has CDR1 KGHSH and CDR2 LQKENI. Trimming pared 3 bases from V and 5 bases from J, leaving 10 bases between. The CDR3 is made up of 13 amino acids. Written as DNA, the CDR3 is TGTGCCAGCTCACCTAGCCCGGGGACTGAAGCTTTCTTT. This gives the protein CASSPSPGTEAFF.

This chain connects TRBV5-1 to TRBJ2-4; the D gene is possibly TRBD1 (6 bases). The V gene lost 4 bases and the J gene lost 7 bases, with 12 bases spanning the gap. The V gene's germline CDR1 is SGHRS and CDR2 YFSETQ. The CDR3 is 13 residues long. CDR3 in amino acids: CASSGGAGNIQYF. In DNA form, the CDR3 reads TGCGCCAGCAGCGGGGGCGCCGGGAACATTCAGTACTTC.

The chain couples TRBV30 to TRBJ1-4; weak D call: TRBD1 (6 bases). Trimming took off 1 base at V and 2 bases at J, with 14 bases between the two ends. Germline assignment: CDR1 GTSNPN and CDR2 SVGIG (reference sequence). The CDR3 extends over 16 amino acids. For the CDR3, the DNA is TGTGCCTGGAGTGAACATTACAGGGCCACTAATGAAAAACTGTTTTTT. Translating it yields CAWSEHYRATNEKLFF.

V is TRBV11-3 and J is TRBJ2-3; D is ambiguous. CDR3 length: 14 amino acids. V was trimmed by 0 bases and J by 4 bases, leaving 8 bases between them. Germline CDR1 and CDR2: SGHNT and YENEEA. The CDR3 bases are TGTGCCAGCAGCTTAGACGGGTCGGCAGATACGCAGTATTTT. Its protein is CASSLDGSADTQYF.

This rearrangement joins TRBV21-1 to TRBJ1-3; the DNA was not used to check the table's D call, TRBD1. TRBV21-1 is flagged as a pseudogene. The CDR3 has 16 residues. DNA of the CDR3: TGTGCCAGCAGCAAGAGAAACAGGGGGCCCCGAAACACCATATATTTT. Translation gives CASSKRNRGPRNTIYF.

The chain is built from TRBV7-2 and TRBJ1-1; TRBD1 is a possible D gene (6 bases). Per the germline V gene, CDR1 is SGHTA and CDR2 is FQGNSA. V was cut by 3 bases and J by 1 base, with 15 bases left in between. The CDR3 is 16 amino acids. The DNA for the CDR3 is TGTGCCAGCAGCTTCTCTTCGGGGGCCCAGAACACTGAAGCTTTCTTT. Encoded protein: CASSFSSGAQNTEAFF.

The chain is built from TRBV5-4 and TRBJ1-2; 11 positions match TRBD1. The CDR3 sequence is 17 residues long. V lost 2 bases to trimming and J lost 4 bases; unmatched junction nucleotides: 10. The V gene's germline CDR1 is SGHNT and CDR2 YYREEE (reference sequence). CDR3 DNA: TGTGCCAGCAGCTTCGGACAGGGGGCGGACAACATCTATGGCTACACCTTC. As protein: CASSFGQGADNIYGYTF.

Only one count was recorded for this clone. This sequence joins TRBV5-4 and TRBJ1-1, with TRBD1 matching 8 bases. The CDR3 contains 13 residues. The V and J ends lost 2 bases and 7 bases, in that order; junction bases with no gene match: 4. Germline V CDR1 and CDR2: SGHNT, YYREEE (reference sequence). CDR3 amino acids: CASSFTGGVEAFF. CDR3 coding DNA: TGTGCCAGCAGCTTTACAGGGGGGGTTGAAGCTTTCTTT.

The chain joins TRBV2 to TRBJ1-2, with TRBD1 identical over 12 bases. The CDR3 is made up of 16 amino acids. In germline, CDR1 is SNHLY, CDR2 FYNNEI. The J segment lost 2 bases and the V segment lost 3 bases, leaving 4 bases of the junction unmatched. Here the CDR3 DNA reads TGTGCCAGCAGTGAGGCGGGACAGGGGGCAAACTATGGCTACACCTTC. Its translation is CASSEAGQGANYGYTF.

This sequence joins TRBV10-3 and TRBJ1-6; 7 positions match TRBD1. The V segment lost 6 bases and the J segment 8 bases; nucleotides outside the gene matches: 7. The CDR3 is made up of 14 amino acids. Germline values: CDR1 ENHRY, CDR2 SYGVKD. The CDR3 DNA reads TGTGCCATCAGGGGTACAGGGGAGGATTCACCCCTCCACTTT. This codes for CAIRGTGEDSPLHF.

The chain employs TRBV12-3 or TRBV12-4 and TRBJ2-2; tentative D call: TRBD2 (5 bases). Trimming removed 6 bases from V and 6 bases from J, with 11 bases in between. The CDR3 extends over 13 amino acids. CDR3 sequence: CASRGSRAGELFF. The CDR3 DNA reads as TGTGCCAGCAGGGGGAGTCGGGCCGGGGAGCTGTTTTTT.